Below are 13 T cell receptor beta chains sequenced from a single sample in a study of sequential checkpoint blockade in melanoma. Measured with immunoSEQ multiplex PCR; TCRdb has only the in-frame clones, and not every one. The table shows under 25,000 clones, with about 80% occurring only once. Treatment in this sample: randomized to nivolumab then ipilimumab (arm A) or the reverse (arm B). The sequencing here drew on CD8+ T cells sorted from blood (inferred from file names), taken from a patient given nivolumab and ipilimumab in sequence. The receptors derive from a human donor with melanoma.

This clone was recorded a few times. The J gene is TRBJ2-7, the V gene TRBV5-4; maybe TRBD1 (5 bases). Germline loops: CDR1 SGHNT, CDR2 YYREEE (reference sequence). This CDR3 region has 13 residues. Trimming removed 0 bases at V and 3 bases at J, with 7 bases between. The chain's CDR3 is CASSLGGRYEQYF. As DNA, the CDR3 is TGTGCCAGCAGCTTGGGGGGCCGCTACGAGCAGTACTTC. The full variable domain, with the rest looked up from reference TRBV5-4 and TRBJ2-7, is ETGVTQSPTHLIKTRGQQVTLRCSSQSGHNTVSWYQQALGQGPQFIFQYYREEENGRGNFPPRFSGLQFPNYSSELNVNALELDDSALYLCASSLGGRYEQYFGPGTRLTVT.

The J gene is TRBJ1-4, the V gene TRBV6-1; TRBD1 is a possible D gene (5 bases). This CDR3 has 16 amino acids. Trimming left V 4 bases short and J 0 bases short, with 12 bases between. The germline CDR1 and CDR2 sequences are MNHNS and SASEGT. The CDR3 protein is CASSVYRQPTNEKLFF. In DNA form, the CDR3 reads TGTGCCAGCAGTGTATACAGACAGCCAACTAATGAAAAACTGTTTTTT.

The rearrangement links TRBV2 to TRBJ1-1; D gene ambiguous. This CDR3 is 12 amino acids long. V shed 4 bases and J shed 3 bases, with 6 bases lying between them. Germline-derived CDR1 and CDR2 are SNHLY and FYNNEI. The CDR3 spells CASSAGYTEAFF. CDR3 DNA: TGTGCCAGCAGTGCGGGGTACACTGAAGCTTTCTTT.

The chain uses TRBV7-6 and TRBJ2-6; D ambiguous. Germline CDR1 and CDR2: SGHVS and FNYEAQ. This CDR3 region has 15 residues. The V and J ends lost 1 base and 2 bases respectively, with 6 bases between them. The CDR3 bases are TGTGCCAGCAGCTTAGAGAGTCCTGGGGCCAACGTCCTGACTTTC. Residues: CASSLESPGANVLTF.

There are a few counts of this clone. The genes are TRBV29-1 and TRBJ1-2; D may be TRBD1 (5 bases). Germline V CDR1 and CDR2: SQVTM, ANQGSEA. V was pared by 2 bases and J by 4 bases, with 5 bases between. The CDR3 extends over 11 amino acids. In nucleotides, the CDR3 is TGCAGCGTTGAACAGGGCTATGGCTACACCTTC. Translating gives CSVEQGYGYTF.

The rearrangement uses TRBV7-9 and TRBJ2-2; D is unclear. The CDR3 has 17 amino acids. V dropped 1 base and J dropped 0 bases, with 12 bases sitting between them. The V gene's germline CDR1 is SEHNR and CDR2 FQNEAQ (reference sequence). In nucleotides, the CDR3 is TGTGCCAGCAGCTTAGTAGTCACGTTCTCGAACACCGGGGAGCTGTTTTTT. It translates to CASSLVVTFSNTGELFF.

The CDR3 region is CASSLEPGNYGYTF. CDR3 DNA sequence: TGTGCCAGCAGCTTAGAGCCCGGGAACTATGGCTACACCTTC. The chain joins TRBV11-2 to TRBJ1-2; D unclear. V lost 0 bases and J 2 bases, leaving 7 bases between the germline ends. The CDR3 contains 14 residues. In germline, CDR1 is SGHAT, CDR2 FQNNGV.

V is TRBV5-1 and J is TRBJ2-7, with 11 bases lining up with TRBD1. After removal of 4 bases from V and 3 bases from J, the junction contained 3 bases not matched to a gene. The CDR3 covers 14 residues. Germline V gene lookup returns CDR1 SGHRS and CDR2 YFSETQ. CDR3 in amino acids: CASSIGTGGYEQYF. In DNA form, the CDR3 reads TGCGCCAGCAGCATTGGGACAGGGGGCTACGAGCAGTACTTC.

The genes are TRBV6-6 and TRBJ2-7, with 7 bases lining up with TRBD1. CDR1 and CDR2 (germline): MNHNY, SVGAGI (reference sequence). The CDR3 has 15 residues. V was clipped by 7 bases and J by 2 bases; unmatched bases: 11. In nucleotides, the CDR3 is TGTGCCAGCACCGGCCGGGACAGAGTACCCTACGAGCAGTACTTC. It codes for CASTGRDRVPYEQYF.

The chain has TRBV7-9 and TRBJ2-7; the D is unclear. The CDR3 is 12 residues long. Germline assignment: CDR1 SEHNR and CDR2 FQNEAQ (reference sequence). V was cut by 6 bases and J by 0 bases, with 6 bases left in between. The CDR3 nucleotides are TGTGCCAGCAGTTATAGCTCCTACGAGCAGTACTTC. Translated, it gives CASSYSSYEQYF.

CDR3 sequence reads: CASSGEPMNTEAFF. DNA of the CDR3: TGTGCCAGCAGCGGTGAGCCAATGAACACTGAAGCTTTCTTT. J is TRBJ1-1 and V is TRBV5-5; D is unresolved. This CDR3 has 14 amino acids. Trimming took off 4 bases at V and 0 bases at J, with 10 bases between the two ends. Per the germline V gene, CDR1 is SGHKS and CDR2 is YYEKEE (reference sequence).

The chain combines TRBV5-5 with TRBJ1-4; 7 nucleotides match TRBD1. Germline V gives CDR1 SGHKS, CDR2 YYEKEE (reference sequence). The CDR3 covers 14 residues. Trimming removed 3 bases from V and 8 bases from J; junction bases left unmatched: 7. CDR3 coding DNA: TGTGCCAGCAGCTCGACAGGGAGTCGGGAAAAACTGTTTTTT. Translating it yields CASSSTGSREKLFF. The full variable domain, completed using reference TRBV5-5 and TRBJ1-4, is DAGVTQSPTHLIKTRGQQVTLRCSPISGHKSVSWYQQVLGQGPQFIFQYYEKEERGRGNFPDRFSARQFPNYSSELNVNALLLGDSALYLCASSSTGSREKLFFGSGTQLSVL.

This chain uses TRBV19 with TRBJ1-2, with 7 bases lining up with TRBD1. In germline, CDR1 is LNHDA, CDR2 SQIVND (reference sequence). The trim removed 4 bases at V and 3 bases at J, leaving 2 bases unmatched. The CDR3 covers 13 residues. CDR3 DNA: TGTGCCAGTAGTAGACAGGGCGACTATGGCTACACCTTC. Translating it yields CASSRQGDYGYTF.